This T cell receptor (beta chain) was found in a study of shared clonotypes between healthy human individuals. Study conclusions and caveats: Genetic and exposure-history diversity was limited by the few donors.

At the deep level, the assay was run. Sequencing of unsorted PBMC DNA was carried out using ten immunoSEQ deep assay plates. The assay was immunoSEQ multiplex PCR, and TCRdb's table has in-frame clones only and misses some. The sample consists of fewer than 600,000 clones, around 81% of them appearing once. V was shortened by 6 bases and J by 3 bases, with 6 bases between the two germline ends. The CDR3 spans 12 residues. Looked up from germline, CDR1 is SNHLY and CDR2 is FYNNEI. Points on this clone: The target antigen is unknown.

The V call is TRBV2, the J call TRBJ1-5; no reliable D call. Sequenced input: PBMCs. This sequence originates from a woman between 35 and 50 years old in good health. Some clones in this sample may be carry-over from other donors' samples. Here the CDR3 reads CASRRTNQPQHF. CDR3 DNA sequence: TGTGCCAGCAGACGGACCAATCAGCCCCAGCATTTT. Supplemented by reference TRBV2 and TRBJ1-5, the full variable domain reads EPEVTQTPSHQVTQMGQEVILRCVPISNHLYFYWYRQILGQKVEFLVSFYNNEISEKSEIFDDQFSVERPDGSNFTLKIRSTKLEDSAMYFCASRRTNQPQHFGDGTRLSIL.